This T cell receptor (beta chain) was identified during a study of CD8+ T cells in alopecia areata. 11 amino acids form the CDR3, both terminal residues included. CDR1 and CDR2 from the germline V gene are SNHLY and FYNNEI. Sequencing relied on a cDNA template that was reverse transcribed from extracted RNA. Assay: immunoSEQ multiplex PCR; the TCRdb copy retains only in-frame clones and omits some. This sample carries about 150,000 clones, approximately 87% of them seen once, and the ten largest clones take around 16%. Of note for this clone: Given the absence of the conserved phenylalanine or tryptophan at the CDR3 end, a read error is likely. The DNA is omitted, as the CDR3 cannot be located on it reliably, and the CDR3 follows TCRdb's listing.

The TCR comes from a human donor with alopecia areata. Sample: CD8+ T cells sorted from blood, taken at week 0. The chain recombines TRBV2 with TRBJ2-7; the D call in the table, TRBD1, was not verified against the DNA. The CDR3 here is CASSQSGDRTL.